The 28 T cell receptor beta chains presented below share a single source sample, sequenced in a study of tumor and adjacent non-tumor tissue in lung cancer listed by TCRdb under 2018. Library preparation employed multiplex PCR. The sample was run on an Illumina HiSeq 2500. TCRbeta libraries were constructed through three rounds of nested PCR with primers (Table S4) according to protocols modified from ARM-PCR. Through fastp at Q25 and MiXCR, TCRdb rebuilt clones from the public reads, retaining in-frame beta chains. Every distinct CDR3 protein forms one entry, paired with its most common genes and DNA. This sample is represented by roughly 81,000 distinct CDR3 sequences; around 70% of them were singletons. Clones ranked in the top ten supply roughly an eighth of the sample. Bulk unsorted tissue served as the source for RNA extraction, and RNA quality was assessed using a NanoDrop ND-1000 and an Agilent 2100.

The sequenced sample consisted of lung tumor tissue. These TCRs come from an older woman with non-small cell lung cancer.

The chain couples TRBV7-6 to TRBJ2-2; 7 bases are shared with TRBD2. The CDR3 has 15 amino acids. Trimming took 2 bases from V and 1 from J; bases not matched to a gene: 1. CDR1 is SGHVS and CDR2 is FNYEAQ in the germline V gene. CDR3 coding DNA: TGTGCCAGCAGCTTAACTAGCGTGAACACCGGGGAGCTGTTTTTT. The encoded protein is CASSLTSVNTGELFF.

Comment on this clonotype: The junction does not match germline at one end; this may be a read error. The J gene is TRBJ1-1, the V gene TRBV5-4; D unclear. The CDR3 runs 14 residues. Germline V gene sequence: CDR1 SGHNT, CDR2 YYREEE (reference sequence). CDR3: CASSLEAGLPEVFF. CDR3 DNA sequence: TGCGCCAGCAGCTTGGAGGCTGGGCTCCCTGAAGTTTTCTTT.

In the case of this clonotype: The CDR3 does not close with the conserved phenylalanine or tryptophan, likely indicating a read error. The genes are TRBV24-1 and TRBJ2-1; 7 bases are shared with TRBD1. V shed 5 bases and J 7 bases; nucleotides not matched to a gene: 10. The length of the CDR3 is 15 residues. Germline V gene lookup returns CDR1 KGHDR and CDR2 SFDVKD. CDR3 DNA sequence: TGTGCCACCAGTGTCACGACAGGGCTCAGGAATGAGCAGTTCCTC. Protein product: CATSVTTGLRNEQFL.

To note about this clonotype: One end of the junction varies from germline; a read error may be responsible. The gene calls are TRBV11-1 and TRBJ2-3, with a tentative D call TRBD1 (5 bases). Germline-derived CDR1 and CDR2 are SGHAT and FQDESV (reference sequence). The CDR3 totals 14 residues. For the CDR3, the DNA is TGTGCCAGTAGCTTGGACAAGGATGCAGATACCCAGTATTTT. Encoded protein: CASSLDKDADTQYF.

On this clonotype itself: A much larger clone sits a single nucleotide away, making a read error possible. The rearrangement links TRBV28 to TRBJ1-2; D may be TRBD1 (6 bases). Germline CDR1 and CDR2: MDHEN and SYDVKM. V gave up 5 bases and J gave up 5 bases, with 9 bases separating them. The CDR3 is made up of 12 amino acids. In DNA, the CDR3 is TGTGCCAGCAGTGGGGACATGTATGGCTACACCTTC. The encoded protein is CASSGDMYGYTF.

Comment on this clonotype: Mismatch with germline at one junction end may stem from a read error. The CDR3 spells CATTPGQGLYYHRYTF. The CDR3 region has the DNA TGTGCCACTACCCCGGGACAGGGGTTATATTACCATCGCTACACATTC. V usage is TRBV6-1 and J usage is TRBJ1-2; 10 nucleotides match TRBD1. CDR1 is MNHNS and CDR2 is SASEGT in the germline V gene. This CDR3 has 16 residues.

This clonotype was counted a few times. The CDR3 DNA reads as TGTGCCAGCAGCGCCACGTGGGGGGGAGGCCTAACCGGGGAGCTGTTTTTT. It encodes CASSATWGGGLTGELFF. V gene TRBV9 combines with J gene TRBJ2-2; 7 nucleotides line up with TRBD2. The V and J ends lost 3 bases and 5 bases, in that order; junction bases with no gene match: 13. The CDR3 extends over 17 amino acids. Germline lookup yields CDR1 SGDLS and CDR2 YYNGEE.

This clonotype was observed many times. At one end, the junction sequence differs from germline, possibly due to a read error. The chain links TRBV14 to TRBJ2-3; 8 bases match TRBD2. Germline loops: CDR1 SGHDN, CDR2 FVKESK. The CDR3 is made up of 13 amino acids. This CDR3 reads CASSQVVAGSQYF. As DNA, the CDR3 is TGTGCCAGCAGTCAAGTTGTAGCGGGGTCGCAGTATTTT.

This clonotype was counted at least ten times. Being one base from a much bigger clone, this may be a read error. This sequence joins TRBV5-1 and TRBJ2-7, with D perhaps matching TRBD2 (6 bases). Germline assignment: CDR1 SGHRS and CDR2 YFSETQ. This CDR3 is 11 amino acids long. CDR3 sequence reads: CASGTSHEQCF. Written as DNA, the CDR3 is TGCGCCAGCGGGACTTCGCACGAGCAGTGCTTC.

In regard to this clonotype: Possible read error: a much larger clone is one base away. The gene calls are TRBV13 and TRBJ2-5, with no clear D. The germline V gene encodes CDR1 PRHDT and CDR2 FYEKMQ (reference sequence). V was trimmed by 2 bases and J by 6 bases, leaving 10 bases between them. The CDR3 has 13 amino acids. The DNA of the CDR3 is TGTGCCAGCAGCTTACACAGCTCCAAGACCCAGTACTTC. Amino acid sequence: CASSLHSSKTQYF.

Regarding this clonotype: The CDR3 carries no conserved terminal phenylalanine or tryptophan, so it likely arises from a read error. This chain uses TRBV10-1 with TRBJ2-2; D is perhaps TRBD1 or TRBD2 (5 bases each). CDR1 WNHNN and CDR2 SYGVQD come from the germline V gene (reference sequence). Trimming pared 7 bases from V and 5 bases from J, leaving 14 bases between. The CDR3 spans 14 residues. CDR3 in DNA: TGCGCCAGCAAACCGGACACGGGGACCGGGGAGCTGTTTTTA. This gives the protein CASKPDTGTGELFL.

To note about this clonotype: It may be a read error: a sequence one base away is much more abundant. The genes are TRBV14 and TRBJ1-1; D uncertain. The ends were cut back, 4 bases at V and 6 bases at J, with 18 bases in the middle. The germline gives CDR1 SGHDN, CDR2 FVKESK. The CDR3 length is 15 residues. CDR3 residues: CASSRWEAGMAEAFF. The CDR3 DNA sequence: TGTGCCAGCAGCCGCTGGGAGGCGGGGATGGCTGAAGCTTTCTTT.

The V call is TRBV12-3 or TRBV12-4, the J call TRBJ2-7, with D uncertain. The CDR3 has 13 residues. Trimming stripped 10 bases from V and 13 bases from J, with 26 bases between. The CDR3 DNA is TGTGCCAACAGCGTCAGTCCCTCCTACGAGCTTTACTTC. It encodes CANSVSPSYELYF.

Only one count was recorded for this clonotype. This likely comes from a read error, as the CDR3 has no conserved phenylalanine or tryptophan at its end. The genes are TRBV28 and TRBJ2-7, with D uncertain. The CDR3 has 14 residues. V was shortened by 6 bases and J by 4 bases, with 16 bases between the two germline ends. Germline lookup yields CDR1 MDHEN and CDR2 SYDVKM. The CDR3 coding sequence is TGTGCCAGCAGCGCTCCCCCCCGGCGATACGAGCAGTACTCC. As protein: CASSAPPRRYEQYS.

With regard to this clonotype: A junction end diverges from the germline sequence, so it may reflect a read error. The J gene is TRBJ2-1, the V gene TRBV7-8, with 8 bases lining up with TRBD2. This CDR3 is 15 amino acids long. Germline V gene data show CDR1 as SGHVS and CDR2 as FQNEAQ. CDR3 sequence (DNA): TGTGCCAGCACCACTAGCGGTTCCTCCTACAATGGGCAGTTCTTT. Protein product: CASTTSGSSYNGQFF. The complete variable domain, with remaining parts taken from reference TRBV7-8 and TRBJ2-1, reads GAGVSQSPRYKVAKRGQDVALRCDPISGHVSLFWYQQALGQGPEFLTYFQNEAQLDKSGLPSDRFFAERPEGSVSTLKIQRTQQEDSAVYLCASTTSGSSYNGQFFGPGTRLTVL.

This clonotype came up a few times. This may come from a read error, since a much larger clone is one base off. The rearrangement uses TRBV7-9 and TRBJ1-4; 7 bases match TRBD1. CDR1 is SEHNR and CDR2 is FQNEAQ in the germline V gene (reference sequence). The CDR3 spans 13 residues. CDR3 residues: CASNYDRAEKLSF. In DNA, the CDR3 is TGTGCCAGCAACTACGACAGGGCTGAAAAACTGTCTTTT.

As to this clonotype: A clone one base away is much larger, so this may be a read error. This chain links TRBV28 with TRBJ1-2, with D possibly TRBD1 on 5 matching bases. The germline V gene has CDR1 MDHEN and CDR2 SYDVKM. The CDR3 loop spans 13 amino acids. CDR3 DNA: TGTGTCAGCAGTTTCCAGGGTTATAATGGCTACACCTTC. As protein: CVSSFQGYNGYTF.

For this clonotype: This sequence may be a read error, since a much larger clone differs from it by one base. Lacking the conserved final phenylalanine or tryptophan, this CDR3 likely reflects a read error. This chain uses TRBV6-5 with TRBJ2-1, with 10 positions matching TRBD2. Germline V CDR1 and CDR2: MNHEY, SVGAGI. This CDR3 has 14 amino acids. The ends lost 5 bases at V and 9 bases at J; junction bases unmatched: 7. In DNA form, the CDR3 reads TGTGCCAGCAGTAGCGGGAGGGCCTTTTTTGAGCAGTTCTAC. Amino acids: CASSSGRAFFEQFY.

About this clonotype: An end of the junction differs from the germline gene, which may be a read error. In DNA form, the CDR3 reads TGTGCCAGCGAAAGAACCGGGATGGTGAACACCGGGGAGCTATTTTTT. It specifies CASERTGMVNTGELFF. The rearrangement joins TRBV7-8 to TRBJ2-2, with D perhaps TRBD2 (5 bases). This CDR3 spans 16 amino acids. CDR1 is SGHVS and CDR2 is FQNEAQ in the germline V gene.

This chain joins TRBV6-1 and TRBJ2-7, with 7 bases fitting TRBD2. Germline loops: CDR1 MNHNS, CDR2 SASEGT. The CDR3 totals 14 residues. The CDR3 region has the DNA TGTGTCAGTAAAGGACTAGTGGGAGTCTCCGAGCAGTACTTC. This gives the protein CVSKGLVGVSEQYF.

The V and J genes are TRBV24-1 and TRBJ2-5; 7 bases align to TRBD2. Per the germline V gene, CDR1 is KGHDR and CDR2 is SFDVKD. This CDR3 region has 16 residues. V dropped 1 base and J dropped 5; count of bases not matched to a gene: 9. The CDR3 loop is CATSDFSSGAHETQYF. The DNA for the CDR3 is TGTGCCACCAGTGATTTTTCTAGCGGAGCACACGAGACCCAGTACTTC.

About this clonotype: This sequence may be a read error, since a much larger clone differs from it by one base. V usage is TRBV11-2 and J usage is TRBJ2-3; 7 positions agree with TRBD2. Germline V gene sequence: CDR1 SGHAT, CDR2 FQNNGV. The CDR3 extends over 14 amino acids. CDR3 coding DNA: TGTGTCAGCAGCTTAGGGAGGGGTGCAGATACGCAGTATTTT. It yields the protein CVSSLGRGADTQYF.

A note on this clonotype: A clone one base away is much larger, so this may be a read error. The rearrangement links TRBV28 to TRBJ2-7, with 10 bases matching TRBD1. Germline lookup yields CDR1 MDHEN and CDR2 SYDVKM. The CDR3 length is 16 residues. The V gene end was trimmed by 3 bases and the J gene end by 0 bases; junction bases not matched to a gene: 5. DNA of the CDR3: TGTGCCAGCAGTTTTCCGGACAGGGGGGTCTCCTACGAGCAGTACTTC. Translating it yields CASSFPDRGVSYEQYF. Full variable domain (rest looked up from reference TRBV28 and TRBJ2-7): DVKVTQSSRYLVKRTGEKVFLECVQDMDHENMFWYRQDPGLGLRLIYFSYDVKMKEKGDIPEGYSVSREKKERFSLILESASTNQTSMYLCASSFPDRGVSYEQYFGPGTRLTVT.

To note about this clonotype: The CDR3 ends on some other residue instead of the conserved phenylalanine or tryptophan, so this is likely a read error. The V gene is TRBV11-1, the J gene TRBJ1-2; D gene unclear. The CDR3 has 14 residues. Germline lookup yields CDR1 SGHAT and CDR2 FQDESV (reference sequence). DNA for the CDR3: TGTGCCAGCAGTCATTCGGGAGTTGGCCATGGTTACACCTTG. Translated, it gives CASSHSGVGHGYTL.

Turning to this clonotype: The junction departs from the called germline gene at one end, perhaps through a read error. The V and J genes are TRBV6-5 and TRBJ1-1; no clear D. The CDR3 spans 14 residues. Germline CDR1 is MNHEY and CDR2 is SVGAGI. The CDR3 here is CASSPVVGNIEAFF. For the CDR3, the DNA is TGTGCCAGCAGTCCCGTTGTGGGGAACATTGAAGCTTTCTTT.

This clonotype was counted a few times. One junction end does not reproduce the germline sequence, and a read error may be involved. The chain combines TRBV6-6 with TRBJ2-6; TRBD1 agrees at 8 bases. The CDR3 covers 15 residues. Germline CDR1 is MNHNY and CDR2 is SVGAGI (reference sequence). DNA for the CDR3: TGTGCCAGCGGTTACAGGGGGTCTGGGGCCAACGTCCTGACTTTC. Amino acid sequence: CASGYRGSGANVLTF.

Turning to this clonotype: It may be a read error: a sequence one base away is much more abundant. This CDR3 is CAWSPGLISGANVLTF. CDR3 in DNA: TGTGCCTGGAGTCCCGGACTGATCTCTGGGGCCAACGTCCTGACTTTC. The rearrangement joins TRBV30 to TRBJ2-6; D might be TRBD2 (5 bases). This CDR3 has 16 residues. Trimming removed 2 bases from V and 0 bases from J, with 11 bases in between. Germline loops: CDR1 GTSNPN, CDR2 SVGIG (reference sequence).

The chain links TRBV6-5 to TRBJ2-1, with no clear D. Between the trimmed V and J ends, which lost 5 bases and 9 bases, there was a span of 11 bases. The CDR3 spans 12 residues. Germline V lookup: CDR1 MNHEY, CDR2 SVGAGI. The CDR3 protein is CASSHGRGEQFF. The CDR3 coding sequence is TGTGCCAGCAGTCACGGTAGAGGTGAGCAGTTCTTC.